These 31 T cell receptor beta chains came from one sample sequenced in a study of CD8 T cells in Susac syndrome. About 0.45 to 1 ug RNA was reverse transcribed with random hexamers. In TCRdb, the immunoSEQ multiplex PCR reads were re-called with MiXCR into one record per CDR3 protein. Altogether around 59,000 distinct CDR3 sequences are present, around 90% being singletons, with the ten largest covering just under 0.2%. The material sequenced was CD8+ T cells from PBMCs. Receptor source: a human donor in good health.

CDR3 sequence (DNA): TGTGCCAGCACCCTCGACTGGGGGGCCTACAATGAGCAGTTCTTC. This gives the protein CASTLDWGAYNEQFF. The V call is TRBV27, the J call TRBJ2-1; the D gene is possibly TRBD2 (6 bases). The CDR3 spans 15 residues. Trimming shortened V by 7 bases and J by 2 bases, and 15 bases separated the two germline ends. Germline V gene lookup returns CDR1 MNHEY and CDR2 SMNVEV (reference sequence).

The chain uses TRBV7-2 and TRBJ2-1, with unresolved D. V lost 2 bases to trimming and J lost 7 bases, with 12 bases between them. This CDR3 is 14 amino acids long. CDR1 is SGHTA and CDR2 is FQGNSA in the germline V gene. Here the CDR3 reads CASSLILRRNEQFF. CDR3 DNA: TGTGCCAGCAGCTTAATTCTGCGTCGGAATGAGCAGTTCTTC.

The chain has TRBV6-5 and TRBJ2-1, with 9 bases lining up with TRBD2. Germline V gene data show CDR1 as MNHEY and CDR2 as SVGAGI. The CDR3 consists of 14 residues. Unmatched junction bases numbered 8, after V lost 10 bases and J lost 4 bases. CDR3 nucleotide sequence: TGTGCCACCCACCTTAGCGGGGGATACAATGAGCAGTTCTTC. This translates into CATHLSGGYNEQFF.

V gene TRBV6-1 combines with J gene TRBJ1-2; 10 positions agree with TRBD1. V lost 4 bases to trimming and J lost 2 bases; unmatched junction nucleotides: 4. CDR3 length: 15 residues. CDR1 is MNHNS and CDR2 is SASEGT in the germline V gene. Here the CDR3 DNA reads TGTGCCAGCAGTGGAGGACAGGGGGGGAACTATGGCTACACCTTC. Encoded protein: CASSGGQGGNYGYTF.

The chain's CDR3 is CASSEARPGESNQPQHF. CDR3 DNA sequence: TGTGCCAGCAGTGAAGCGCGACCGGGGGAGAGCAATCAGCCCCAGCATTTT. The chain combines TRBV6-1 with TRBJ1-5, with D perhaps matching TRBD1 (5 bases). This CDR3 is 17 amino acids long. V gave up 0 bases and J gave up 1 base, with 13 bases separating them. Germline values: CDR1 MNHNS, CDR2 SASEGT.

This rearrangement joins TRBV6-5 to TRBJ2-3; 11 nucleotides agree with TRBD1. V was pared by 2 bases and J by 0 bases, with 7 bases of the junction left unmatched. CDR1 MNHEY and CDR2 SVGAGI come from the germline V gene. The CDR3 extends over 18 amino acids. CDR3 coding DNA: TGTGCCAGCAGTTACGGACAGGGGGCGATTACTAGCACAGATACGCAGTATTTT. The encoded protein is CASSYGQGAITSTDTQYF.

CDR3 sequence (DNA): TGTGCCATCAGTGGAAAGGAAAACACCGGGGAGCTGTTTTTT. As protein: CAISGKENTGELFF. The J gene is TRBJ2-2, the V gene TRBV10-3; D is uncertain. Germline CDR1 and CDR2: ENHRY and SYGVKD. V dropped 4 bases and J dropped 2 bases, with 8 bases sitting between them. There are 14 residues in the CDR3.

CDR3 bases: TGTGCCAGCAGACCGGACGGATCCAATGAGCAGTTCTTC. Protein product: CASRPDGSNEQFF. This chain connects TRBV6-2 or TRBV6-3 to TRBJ2-1; no clear D gene. Germline CDR1 reads MNHEY; CDR2 reads SVGEGT. This CDR3 has 13 amino acids. V was pared by 6 bases and J by 6 bases, with 12 bases between.

The DNA for the CDR3 is TGCGCCAGCGCAGTAGGAGGCACTGAAGCTTTCTTT. It translates to CASAVGGTEAFF. The chain has TRBV5-1 and TRBJ1-1; no firm D call. The CDR3 is made up of 12 amino acids. Germline V lookup: CDR1 SGHRS, CDR2 YFSETQ. V was cut by 7 bases and J by 4 bases, with 11 bases left in between. Using reference TRBV5-1 and TRBJ1-1 for the parts outside the CDR3, the full variable domain is KAGVTQTPRYLIKTRGQQVTLSCSPISGHRSVSWYQQTPGQGLQFLFEYFSETQRNKGNFPGRFSGRQFSNSRSEMNVSTLELGDSALYLCASAVGGTEAFFGQGTRLTVV.

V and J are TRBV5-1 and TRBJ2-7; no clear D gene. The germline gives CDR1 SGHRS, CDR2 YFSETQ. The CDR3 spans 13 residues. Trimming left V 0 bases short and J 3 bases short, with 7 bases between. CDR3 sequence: CASSLDTSYEQYF. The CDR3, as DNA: TGCGCCAGCAGCTTGGATACCAGCTACGAGCAGTACTTC. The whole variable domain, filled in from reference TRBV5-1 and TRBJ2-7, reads KAGVTQTPRYLIKTRGQQVTLSCSPISGHRSVSWYQQTPGQGLQFLFEYFSETQRNKGNFPGRFSGRQFSNSRSEMNVSTLELGDSALYLCASSLDTSYEQYFGPGTRLTVT.

The CDR3 bases are TGTGCCAGCAGCCCCAATCCGGGACTAGCATACAATGAGCAGTTCTTC. It yields the protein CASSPNPGLAYNEQFF. The V and J genes are TRBV7-3 and TRBJ2-1, with 9 bases matching TRBD2. J gave up 4 bases and V 5 bases, and 9 bases lay outside the gene matches. This CDR3 region has 16 residues. Germline CDR1 reads SGHTA; CDR2 reads FQGTGA.

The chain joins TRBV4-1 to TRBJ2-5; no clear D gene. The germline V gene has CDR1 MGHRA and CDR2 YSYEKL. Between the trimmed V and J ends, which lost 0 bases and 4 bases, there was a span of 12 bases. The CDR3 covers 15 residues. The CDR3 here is CASSQDRWVRETQYF. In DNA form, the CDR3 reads TGCGCCAGCAGCCAAGATCGGTGGGTTCGAGAGACCCAGTACTTC.

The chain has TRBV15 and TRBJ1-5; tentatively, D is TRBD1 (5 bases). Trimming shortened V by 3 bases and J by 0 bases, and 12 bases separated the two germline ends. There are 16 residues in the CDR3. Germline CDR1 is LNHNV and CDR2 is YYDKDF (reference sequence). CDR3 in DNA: TGTGCCACCAGCAGCGAGGATCAGGGTAGCAATCAGCCCCAGCATTTT. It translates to CATSSEDQGSNQPQHF.

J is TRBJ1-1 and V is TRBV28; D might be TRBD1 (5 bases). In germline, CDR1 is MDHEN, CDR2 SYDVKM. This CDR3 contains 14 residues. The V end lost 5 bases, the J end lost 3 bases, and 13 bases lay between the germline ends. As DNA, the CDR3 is TGTGCCAGCAGTGCGTTAGGGGTTTACACTGAAGCTTTCTTT. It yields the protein CASSALGVYTEAFF.

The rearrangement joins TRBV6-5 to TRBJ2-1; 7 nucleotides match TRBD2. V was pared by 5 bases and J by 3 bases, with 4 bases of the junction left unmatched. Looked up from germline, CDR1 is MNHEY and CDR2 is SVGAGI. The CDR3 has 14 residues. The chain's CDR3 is CASSKTGGYNEQFF. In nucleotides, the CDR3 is TGTGCCAGCAGTAAGACGGGGGGCTACAATGAGCAGTTCTTC.

The CDR3 region is CASSHSPGGDLYEQFF. Written as DNA, the CDR3 is TGCGCCAGCAGCCACTCCCCGGGGGGGGACTTATATGAGCAGTTCTTC. V gene TRBV10-2 combines with J gene TRBJ2-1; TRBD2 agrees at 8 bases. Looked up from germline, CDR1 is WSHSY and CDR2 is SAAADI. This CDR3 has 16 amino acids. Germline trimming cut 6 bases from V and 8 bases from J; bases unmatched to any gene: 15.

The CDR3, as DNA: TGTGCCAGCAGCGTAGCCCCTGCCCCGGGGGCCTACGAGCAGTACTTC. Its translation: CASSVAPAPGAYEQYF. The V and J genes are TRBV9 and TRBJ2-7, with TRBD2 as a possible D gene (6 bases). The CDR3 has 16 residues. Germline values: CDR1 SGDLS, CDR2 YYNGEE. Trimming left V 0 bases short and J 2 bases short, with 15 bases between. Full variable domain (missing parts from reference TRBV9 and TRBJ2-7): DSGVTQTPKHLITATGQRVTLRCSPRSGDLSVYWYQQSLDQGLQFLIQYYNGEERAKGNILERFSAQQFPDLHSELNLSSLELGDSALYFCASSVAPAPGAYEQYFGPGTRLTVT.

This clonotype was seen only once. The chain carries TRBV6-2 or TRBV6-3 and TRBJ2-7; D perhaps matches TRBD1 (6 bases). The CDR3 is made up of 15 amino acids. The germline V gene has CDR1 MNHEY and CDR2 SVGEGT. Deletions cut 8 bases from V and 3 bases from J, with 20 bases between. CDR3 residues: CASWNLRDNYYEQYF. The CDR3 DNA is TGTGCCAGCTGGAATCTCCGGGACAACTACTACGAGCAGTACTTC.

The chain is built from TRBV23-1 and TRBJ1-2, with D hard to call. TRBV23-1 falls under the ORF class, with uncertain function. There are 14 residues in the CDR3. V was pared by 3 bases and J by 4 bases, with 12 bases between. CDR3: CASSHWRNFYGYTF. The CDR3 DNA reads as TGCGCCAGCAGTCATTGGCGTAACTTCTATGGCTACACCTTC.

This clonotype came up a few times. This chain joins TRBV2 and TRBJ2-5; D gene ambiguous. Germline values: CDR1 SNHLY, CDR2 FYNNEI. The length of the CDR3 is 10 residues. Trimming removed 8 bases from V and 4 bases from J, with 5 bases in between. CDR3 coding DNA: TGTGCCAGCCGAGGAGAGACCCAGTACTTC. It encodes CASRGETQYF.

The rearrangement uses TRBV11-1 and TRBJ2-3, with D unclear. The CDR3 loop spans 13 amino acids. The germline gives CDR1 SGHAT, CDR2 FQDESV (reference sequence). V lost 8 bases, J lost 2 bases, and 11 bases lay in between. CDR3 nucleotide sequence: TGTGCCAGCCGGACCCACCCCACAGATACGCAGTATTTT. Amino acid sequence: CASRTHPTDTQYF.

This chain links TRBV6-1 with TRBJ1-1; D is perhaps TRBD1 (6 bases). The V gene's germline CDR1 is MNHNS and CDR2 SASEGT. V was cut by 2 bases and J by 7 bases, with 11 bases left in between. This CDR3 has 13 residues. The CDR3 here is CASSEYSRGEAFF. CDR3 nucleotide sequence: TGTGCCAGCAGTGAATATAGCAGGGGTGAAGCTTTCTTT.

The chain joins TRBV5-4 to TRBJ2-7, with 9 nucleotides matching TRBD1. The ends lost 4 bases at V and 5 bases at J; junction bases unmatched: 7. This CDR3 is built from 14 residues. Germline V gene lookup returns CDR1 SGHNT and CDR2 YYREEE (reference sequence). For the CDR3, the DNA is TGTGCCAGCAGCCCGGACAGGGGACCCCACGAGCAGTACTTC. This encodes CASSPDRGPHEQYF. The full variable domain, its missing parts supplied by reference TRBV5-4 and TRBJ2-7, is ETGVTQSPTHLIKTRGQQVTLRCSSQSGHNTVSWYQQALGQGPQFIFQYYREEENGRGNFPPRFSGLQFPNYSSELNVNALELDDSALYLCASSPDRGPHEQYFGPGTRLTVT.

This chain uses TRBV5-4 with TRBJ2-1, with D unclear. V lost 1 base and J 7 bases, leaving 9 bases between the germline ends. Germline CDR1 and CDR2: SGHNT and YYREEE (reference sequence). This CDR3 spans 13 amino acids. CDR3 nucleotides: TGTGCCAGCAGCTTGAGCACTGAGAATGAGCAGTTCTTC. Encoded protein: CASSLSTENEQFF.

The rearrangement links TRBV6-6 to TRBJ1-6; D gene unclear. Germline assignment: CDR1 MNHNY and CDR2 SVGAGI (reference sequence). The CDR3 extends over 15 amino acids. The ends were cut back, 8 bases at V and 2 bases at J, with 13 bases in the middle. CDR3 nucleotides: TGTGCCAGCTGCCCATACCTTCCCTATAATTCACCCCTCCACTTT. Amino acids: CASCPYLPYNSPLHF.

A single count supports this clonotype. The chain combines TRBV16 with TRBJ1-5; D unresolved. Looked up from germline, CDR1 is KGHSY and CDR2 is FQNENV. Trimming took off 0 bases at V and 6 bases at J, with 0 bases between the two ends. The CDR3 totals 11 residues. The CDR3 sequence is CASSQSQPQHF. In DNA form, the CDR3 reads TGTGCCAGCAGCCAATCTCAGCCCCAGCATTTT.

DNA of the CDR3: TGTGCCAGCAGCAGCACCTACACCCGCGACACTGAAGCTTTCTTT. Its translation is CASSSTYTRDTEAFF. V gene TRBV4-2 combines with J gene TRBJ1-1; D gene unclear. The CDR3 totals 15 residues. V lost 5 bases and J 3 bases, leaving 16 bases between the germline ends. Germline V lookup: CDR1 LGHNA, CDR2 YNFKEQ.

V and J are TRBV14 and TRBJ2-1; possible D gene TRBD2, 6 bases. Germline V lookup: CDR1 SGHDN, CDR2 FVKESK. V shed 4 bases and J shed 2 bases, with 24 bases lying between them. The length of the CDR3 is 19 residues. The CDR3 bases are TGTGCCAGCAGCCCTAGAGATGGAGGGGAAGTTCGCCCCTACAATGAGCAGTTCTTC. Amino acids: CASSPRDGGEVRPYNEQFF.

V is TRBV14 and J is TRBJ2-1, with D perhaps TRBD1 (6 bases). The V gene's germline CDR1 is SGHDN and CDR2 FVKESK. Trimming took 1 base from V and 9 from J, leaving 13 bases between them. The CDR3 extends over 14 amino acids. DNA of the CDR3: TGTGCCAGCAGCCAAGTGACAGGAAGGAGTGAGCAGTTCTTC. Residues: CASSQVTGRSEQFF.

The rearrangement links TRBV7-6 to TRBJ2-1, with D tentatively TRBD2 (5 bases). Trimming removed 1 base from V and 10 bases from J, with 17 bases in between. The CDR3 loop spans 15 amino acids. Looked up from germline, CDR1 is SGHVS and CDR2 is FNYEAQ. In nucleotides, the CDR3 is TGTGCCAGCAGCTTAGACCCCCGCAGGTCGGGAGAGCAGTTCTTC. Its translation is CASSLDPRRSGEQFF.

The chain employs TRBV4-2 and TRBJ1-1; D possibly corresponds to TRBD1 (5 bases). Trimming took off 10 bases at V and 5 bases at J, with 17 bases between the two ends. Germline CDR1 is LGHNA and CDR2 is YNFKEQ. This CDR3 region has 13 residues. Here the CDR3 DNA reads TGTGCCACGGGGCCCCCAGCAGGGACTGAAGCTTTCTTT. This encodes CATGPPAGTEAFF.